Given below is one TCR beta chain in context. This entry comes from a study of monozygotic twins with inflammatory bowel disease. CDR1 is KGHSH, CDR2 LQKENI, per germline. This CDR3 is 15 amino acids long. In eight separate reactions per sample, cDNA was generated. With the 5' RACE reads reprocessed, TCRdb shows one record per CDR3 protein and no DNA. In total, the table holds 300,000 to 400,000 distinct CDR3 sequences. The sample comprised blood. The sequence came from a human donor with ulcerative colitis or Crohn's disease, or a healthy co-twin of an affected twin (not recorded which). The rearrangement links TRBV18 to TRBJ2-3. The CDR3 region is CASSPSGGYTDTQYF. Supplemented by reference TRBV18 and TRBJ2-3, the full variable domain reads NAGVMQNPRHLVRRRGQEARLRCSPMKGHSHVYWYRQLPEEGLKFMVYLQKENIIDESGMPKERFSAEFPKEGPSILRIQQVVRGDSAAYFCASSPSGGYTDTQYFGPGTRLTVL.